Listed below are T cell receptor beta chains from one sample, sequenced in a study of CD8+ T cells in alopecia areata. The protocol was immunoSEQ multiplex PCR, while the TCRdb copy is restricted to in-frame clones and leaves out a portion. Of under 250,000 clones listed, 50% to 60% are singletons. Sequencing was performed on CD4+ T cells sorted from blood, taken at week 0. The receptor source for this set is a human donor with alopecia areata. The CDR3 runs from the conserved cysteine through the conserved F or W. Each record gives: V gene, D gene, J gene, clone size, CDR3 protein, CDR3 DNA. The D gene is left open where the match is weak. Some rows have no size entry. The others give once, few or many, or a class for an expanded clone.

>TRBV2|-|TRBJ2-2|few
CASSEIEGTGELFF
TGTGCCAGCAGTGAAATCGAGGGCACCGGGGAGCTGTTTTTT
>TRBV6-1|TRBD2|TRBJ2-7|-
CASSEAQLAGGSFGYEQYF
TGTGCCAGCAGTGAAGCCCAGCTAGCGGGAGGGTCCTTCGGGTACGAGCAGTACTTC
>TRBV4-1|TRBD1|TRBJ2-6|-
CASSQGDRGTGANVLTF
TGCGCCAGCAGCCAAGGGGACAGGGGTACCGGGGCCAACGTCCTGACTTTC
>TRBV5-1|TRBD1|TRBJ1-1|-
CASSWGTGRNDAFF
TGCGCCAGCAGCTGGGGGACAGGGAGGAACGACGCTTTCTTT
>TRBV29-1|TRBD1|TRBJ2-7|-
CSVIQRDRTYEQYF
TGCAGCGTTATTCAAAGGGACAGAACCTACGAGCAGTACTTC
>TRBV5-1|TRBD2|TRBJ2-5|few
CASSLARGEGETQYF
TGCGCCAGCAGCTTGGCCCGCGGGGAGGGGGAGACCCAGTACTTC
>TRBV29-1|TRBD1|TRBJ2-3|few
CSVSRQGSDTQYF
TGCAGCGTTTCGAGACAGGGGTCAGATACGCAGTATTTT
>TRBV7-6|-|TRBJ2-5|-
CASSLRPSTQYF
TGTGCCAGCAGCTTACGTCCTTCGACCCAGTACTTC
>TRBV29-1|TRBD1|TRBJ1-2|few
CSVEPGQGDYGYTF
TGCAGCGTGGAACCGGGACAGGGGGACTATGGCTACACCTTC
>TRBV9|TRBD1|TRBJ2-6|-
CASSVPGQGLTGANVLTF
TGTGCCAGCAGCGTTCCGGGACAGGGGCTTACAGGGGCCAACGTCCTGACTTTC
>TRBV15|-|TRBJ1-1|few
CATSRVLGQNTEAFF
TGTGCCACCAGCAGAGTATTAGGTCAGAACACTGAAGCTTTCTTT
>TRBV6-5|-|TRBJ2-6|few
CASTARSLGANVLTF
TGTGCCAGCACGGCTCGATCTCTGGGGGCCAACGTCCTGACTTTC
>TRBV29-1|-|TRBJ1-1|few
CSVCVQGAEAFF
TGCAGCGTTTGTGTGCAGGGTGCTGAAGCTTTCTTT
>TRBV7-9|-|TRBJ2-2|-
CASSLGAGELFF
TGTGCCAGCAGCTTGGGTGCCGGGGAGCTGTTTTTT
>TRBV5-4|TRBD2|TRBJ2-1|few
CASSFLAGANNEQFF
TGTGCCAGCAGCTTTCTAGCGGGAGCTAACAATGAGCAGTTCTTC
>TRBV27|TRBD1|TRBJ2-3|few
CASSFPSTGASTDTQYF
TGTGCCAGCAGTTTTCCCTCGACAGGGGCGAGCACAGATACGCAGTATTTT
>TRBV29-1|-|TRBJ2-3|-
CSVKNRDFNTDTQYF
TGCAGCGTTAAAAACCGGGACTTTAACACAGATACGCAGTATTTT
>TRBV27|-|TRBJ2-1|few
CASSPRVSYNEQFF
TGTGCCAGCAGCCCGAGGGTATCCTACAATGAGCAGTTCTTC
>TRBV10-2|-|TRBJ1-1|-
CASRATGRYSEAFF
TGCGCCAGCAGGGCAACAGGCCGATACTCGGAAGCTTTCTTT
>TRBV7-9|-|TRBJ2-2|-
CASSLALAGTGELFF
TGTGCCAGCAGCTTAGCGTTGGCGGGGACCGGGGAGCTGTTTTTT
>TRBV29-1|TRBD1|TRBJ1-1|few
CSVEYRGDTEAFF
TGCAGCGTTGAATACAGGGGAGACACTGAAGCTTTCTTT
>TRBV6-5|-|TRBJ1-2|few
CASRESDRLSYGYTF
TGTGCCAGCAGAGAGTCGGACAGACTTTCCTATGGCTACACCTTC
>TRBV7-9|-|TRBJ1-2|-
CASSLTGYYGYTF
TGTGCCAGCAGCTTAACTGGGTACTATGGCTACACCTTC
>TRBV18|-|TRBJ1-5|few
CASSPSGRDQPQHF
TGTGCCAGCTCACCATCAGGTCGGGATCAGCCCCAGCATTTT